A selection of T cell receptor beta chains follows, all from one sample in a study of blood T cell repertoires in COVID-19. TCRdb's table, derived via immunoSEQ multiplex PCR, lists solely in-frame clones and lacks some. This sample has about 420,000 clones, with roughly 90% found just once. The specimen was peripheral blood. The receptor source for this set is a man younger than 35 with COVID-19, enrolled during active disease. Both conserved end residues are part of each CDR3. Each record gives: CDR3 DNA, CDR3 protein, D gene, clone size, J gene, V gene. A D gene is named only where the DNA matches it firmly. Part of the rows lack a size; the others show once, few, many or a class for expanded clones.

TGTGCCAGCAGCTTGAGGGGACACCTCAACTATGGCTACACCTTC,CASSLRGHLNYGYTF,NA,once,TRBJ1-2,TRBV5-6
TGTGCCTGGGGGACAGGGACACACGAGCAGTACTTC,CAWGTGTHEQYF,TRBD1,NA,TRBJ2-7,TRBV30
TGTGCGCTTAGAGGGAACACCGGGGAGCTGTTTTTT,CALRGNTGELFF,NA,NA,TRBJ2-2,TRBV19
TGTGCCAGCAGCTTACCCATCAAGGGGGCGTTAAGCACTGAAGCTTTCTTT,CASSLPIKGALSTEAFF,TRBD1,NA,TRBJ1-1,TRBV7-9
TGTGCCAGCAACCCGGGACAGATGGACACAGATACGCAGTATTTT,CASNPGQMDTDTQYF,TRBD1,NA,TRBJ2-3,TRBV6-6
TGTGCCAGCAGTTTAGCGGGAGACGATCACAATGAGCAGTTCTTC,CASSLAGDDHNEQFF,TRBD2,NA,TRBJ2-1,TRBV27
TGCGCCCGCAGCTTGGGGGGCGGGGGGGATTACAATGAGCAGTTCTTC,CARSLGGGGDYNEQFF,TRBD2,NA,TRBJ2-1,TRBV5-1
TGTGCCAGCAGCCAGAGTGGGCACCAAGAGACCCAGTACTTC,CASSQSGHQETQYF,NA,NA,TRBJ2-5,TRBV7-9
TGTGCCAGCAGCTTGAGCGGTACTACCGAGCAGTACTTC,CASSLSGTTEQYF,NA,NA,TRBJ2-7,TRBV5-4
TGTGCCAGCAGCTTATTGGACAGGGCCACTGAAGCTTTCTTT,CASSLLDRATEAFF,TRBD1,once,TRBJ1-1,TRBV5-6
TGCGCCAGCAGCTTGGTGGCTAGCGGGAGTGCAGATACGCAGTATTTT,CASSLVASGSADTQYF,TRBD2,NA,TRBJ2-3,TRBV5-1
TGTGCCAGCAGCCGGCGAGGTCTCTACACAGATACGCAGTATTTT,CASSRRGLYTDTQYF,NA,once,TRBJ2-3,TRBV11-3
TGTGCCAGCAGGAACAGGGTTGGGGATGAGCAGTTCTTC,CASRNRVGDEQFF,NA,NA,TRBJ2-1,TRBV6-5
TGCGCCAGCAGCCACATCACCGGGACAGGGGCTGGAAACACCATATATTTT,CASSHITGTGAGNTIYF,TRBD1,once,TRBJ1-3,TRBV4-1
TGTGCCAGCAGTCCAGGGACAGGGCACAATGAGCAGTTCTTC,CASSPGTGHNEQFF,TRBD1,NA,TRBJ2-1,TRBV27
TGTGCCAGCAGTTTCACCCAGGTTACTCTCTACGAGCAGTACTTC,CASSFTQVTLYEQYF,NA,NA,TRBJ2-7,TRBV28
TGTGCCAGCAGCTGGGGGGCGGGAGGGCCAGGAAACATTCAGTACTTC,CASSWGAGGPGNIQYF,TRBD2,NA,TRBJ2-4,TRBV5-4
TGTGCCAGCAGTTCCAGAGACAGGGGGAGCACTGAAGCTTTCTTT,CASSSRDRGSTEAFF,TRBD1,NA,TRBJ1-1,TRBV6-6
TGTGCCAGCAGTGAAGCCTCACAGGGAACCTTGAAGAACACCATATATTTT,CASSEASQGTLKNTIYF,NA,NA,TRBJ1-3,TRBV2
TGTGCCAGCAGCGCGGACAAACAAACGGGTGGCTACACCTTC,CASSADKQTGGYTF,NA,once,TRBJ1-2,TRBV7-8
TGTGCCAGTTCGGACAGCTCCTACAATGAGCAGTTCTTC,CASSDSSYNEQFF,NA,NA,TRBJ2-1,TRBV5-4